The present T cell receptor beta chain was sequenced within a study of post-analysis software for immune sequencing data. Overall study results and limits: The study found TRBV5-6, TRBV5-1 and TRBV20-1 among about five TRBV segments more frequent in patients than controls.

Unique molecular identifiers had been added to the TCR beta cDNA libraries. TCRdb re-called the PCR reads with MiXCR, one entry per CDR3 protein. There are 380,000 or so distinct CDR3 sequences in the sample; approximately 33% occur only once, and around 15% lies in the top ten. In germline, CDR1 is PRHDT, CDR2 FYEKMQ (reference sequence). This CDR3 has 17 residues. Trimming at V came to 5 bases and at J to 6 bases, leaving 14 bases not matched to a gene. This clonotype was seen a handful of times. What it recognizes is unknown. Specimen: blood. This chain connects TRBV13 to TRBJ2-3, with TRBD2 matching over 10 bases. The source is a girl aged 10-17 years with multiple sclerosis. The CDR3 protein is CASSLTSGATSGDTQYF. CDR3 in DNA: TGTGCCAGCAGCCTTACTAGCGGGGCGACCTCCGGGGATACGCAGTATTTT.